This TCR beta chain emerged from a study of blood T cell repertoires in COVID-19. This clone appeared once. Trimming left V 9 bases short and J 5 bases short, with 19 bases between. This CDR3 has 15 amino acids. Germline values: CDR1 LNHNV, CDR2 YYDKDF (reference sequence). Repertoires were generated with immunoSEQ multiplex PCR, while TCRdb's copy carries only in-frame clones and drops some. The sample carries 200,000 to 250,000 clones, around 87% recorded once. The TCR was taken from a woman aged 45-60 years with COVID-19, enrolled during active disease. Sequencing input: peripheral blood. The V and J genes are TRBV15 and TRBJ1-4, with D maybe TRBD1 (6 bases). CDR3 protein: CATNEHGQQNEKLFF. DNA of the CDR3: TGTGCCACAAATGAACACGGACAGCAAAATGAAAAACTGTTTTTT.